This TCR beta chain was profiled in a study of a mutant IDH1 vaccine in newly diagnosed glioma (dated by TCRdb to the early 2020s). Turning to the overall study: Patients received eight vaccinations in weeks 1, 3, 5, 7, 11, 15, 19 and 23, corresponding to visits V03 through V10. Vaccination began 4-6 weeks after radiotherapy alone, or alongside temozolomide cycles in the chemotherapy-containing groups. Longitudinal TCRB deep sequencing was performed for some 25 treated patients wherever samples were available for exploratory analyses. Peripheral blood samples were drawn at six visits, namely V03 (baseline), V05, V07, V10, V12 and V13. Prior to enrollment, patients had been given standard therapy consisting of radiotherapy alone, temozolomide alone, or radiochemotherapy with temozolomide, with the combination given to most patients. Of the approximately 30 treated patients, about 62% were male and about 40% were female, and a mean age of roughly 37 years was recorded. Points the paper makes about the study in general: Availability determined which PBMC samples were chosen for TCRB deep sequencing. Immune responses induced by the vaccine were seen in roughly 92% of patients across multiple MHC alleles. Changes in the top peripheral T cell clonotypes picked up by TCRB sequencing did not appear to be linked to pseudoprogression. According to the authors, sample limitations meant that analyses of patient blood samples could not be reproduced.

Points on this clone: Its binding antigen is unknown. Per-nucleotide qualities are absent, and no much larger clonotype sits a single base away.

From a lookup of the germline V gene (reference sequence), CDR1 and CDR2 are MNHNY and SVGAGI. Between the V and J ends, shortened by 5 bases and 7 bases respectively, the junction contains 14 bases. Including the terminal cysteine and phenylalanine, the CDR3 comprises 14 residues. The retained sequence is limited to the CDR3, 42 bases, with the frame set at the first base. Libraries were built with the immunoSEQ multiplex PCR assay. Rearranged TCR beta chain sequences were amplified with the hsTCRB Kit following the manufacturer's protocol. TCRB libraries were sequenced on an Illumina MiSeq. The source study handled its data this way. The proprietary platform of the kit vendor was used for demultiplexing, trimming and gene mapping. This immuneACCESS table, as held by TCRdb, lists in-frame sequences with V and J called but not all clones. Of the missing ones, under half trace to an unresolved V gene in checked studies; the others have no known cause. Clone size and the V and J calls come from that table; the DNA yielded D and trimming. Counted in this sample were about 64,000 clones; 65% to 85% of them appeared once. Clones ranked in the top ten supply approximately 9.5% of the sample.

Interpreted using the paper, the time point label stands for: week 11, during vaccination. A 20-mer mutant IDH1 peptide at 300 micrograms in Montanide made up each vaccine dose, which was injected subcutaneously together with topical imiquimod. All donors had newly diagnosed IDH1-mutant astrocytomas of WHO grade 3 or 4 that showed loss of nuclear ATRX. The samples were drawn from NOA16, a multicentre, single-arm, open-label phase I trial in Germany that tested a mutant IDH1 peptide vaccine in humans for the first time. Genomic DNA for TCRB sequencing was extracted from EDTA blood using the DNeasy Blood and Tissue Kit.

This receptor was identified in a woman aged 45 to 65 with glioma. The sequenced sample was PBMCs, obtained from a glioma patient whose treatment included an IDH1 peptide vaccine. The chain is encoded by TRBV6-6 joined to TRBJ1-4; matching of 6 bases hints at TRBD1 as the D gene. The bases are TGTGCCAGCAGTGCCGGGGGGCGCAGTGAAAAACTGTTTTTT. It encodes CASSAGGRSEKLFF.